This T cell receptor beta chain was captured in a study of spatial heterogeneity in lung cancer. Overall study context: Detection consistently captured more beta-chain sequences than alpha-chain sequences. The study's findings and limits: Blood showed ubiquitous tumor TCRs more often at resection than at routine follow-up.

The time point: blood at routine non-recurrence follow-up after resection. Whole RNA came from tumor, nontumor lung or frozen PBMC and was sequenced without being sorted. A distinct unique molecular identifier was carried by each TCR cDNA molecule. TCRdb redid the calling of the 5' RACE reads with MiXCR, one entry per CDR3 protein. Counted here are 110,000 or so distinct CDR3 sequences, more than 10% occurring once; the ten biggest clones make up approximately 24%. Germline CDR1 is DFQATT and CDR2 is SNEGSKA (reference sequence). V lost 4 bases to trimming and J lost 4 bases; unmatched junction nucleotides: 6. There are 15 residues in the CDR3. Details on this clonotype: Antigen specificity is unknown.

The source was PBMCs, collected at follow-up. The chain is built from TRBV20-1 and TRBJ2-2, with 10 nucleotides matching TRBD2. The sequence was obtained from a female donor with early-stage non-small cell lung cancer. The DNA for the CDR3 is TGCAGTGCTACCTTAGCGGGAGGAGGCACCGGGGAGCTGTTTTTT. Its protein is CSATLAGGGTGELFF.